This T cell receptor (beta chain) was observed in a study of identifying expanded T cells in peripheral blood. Study findings and constraints: Clone count variance between roughly two-week samples rose with total template count.

Profiling relied on immunoSEQ multiplex PCR, and the TCRdb table lists in-frame clones only, not all of them. Of under 120,000 clones in the sample, roughly 91% were seen once. Notes on this clone: Its antigen is not known.

This CDR3 has 14 amino acids. Trimming pared 6 bases from V and 3 bases from J, leaving 14 bases between. The germline CDR1 and CDR2 sequences are MNHNY and SVGAGI (reference sequence). The chain combines TRBV6-6 with TRBJ1-2; D remains unclear. The receptor was isolated from a person aged 18 to 75 in good health. Sequenced: blood. The CDR3 spells CASSPPIGDYGYTF. The CDR3 region has the DNA TGTGCCAGCAGCCCACCTATTGGGGACTATGGCTACACCTTC.